This T cell receptor beta chain emerged from a study of T cells in narcolepsy. General study results and limits: Autoreactive HCRT-specific and TRIB2-specific clonotypes were marked in same-patient CSF-versus-blood CD4+ comparisons.

Sequenced by immunoSEQ multiplex PCR; TCRdb stores in-frame clones only, minus some. The sample yields tens of thousands of clones, around 78% seen once. Germline V gene data show CDR1 as MNHEY and CDR2 as SVGAGI. V lost 6 bases and J lost 5, with 13 bases in between. CDR3 size: 13 residues. Comment on this clone: Its matching antigen is unknown.

The specimen was CD45RA- memory CD4+ T cells from PBMCs. This sequence joins TRBV6-5 and TRBJ1-2; possible D gene TRBD1, 5 bases. This receptor was taken from a human donor with narcolepsy. The CDR3 bases are TGTGCCAGCAGCGAGACTGGGGGGTATGGCTACACCTTC. It yields the protein CASSETGGYGYTF.